This T cell receptor beta chain was identified during a study of identical twins. Trimming removed 5 bases from V and 6 bases from J, with 17 bases in between. From germline, CDR1 is SEHNR and CDR2 FQNEAQ (reference sequence). There are 15 residues in the CDR3. The sample holds a few counts of this clonotype. TCRdb reprocessed the 5' RACE reads via MiXCR and lists one record per CDR3 protein. The sample yields some 690,000 distinct CDR3 sequences, 20% to 25% seen once. The same specimen was also included in a second study, on T cells expressing NK-cell markers.

The chain couples TRBV7-9 to TRBJ2-1; tentatively, D is TRBD1 or TRBD2 (6 bases each). This TCR came from a woman aged 18-35 years in good health. The sample consisted of PBMCs. The CDR3 spells CASSRRRGTPNEQFF. The CDR3, as DNA: TGTGCCAGCAGCCGAAGAAGGGGGACTCCCAATGAGCAGTTCTTC.